The entry that follows covers one T cell receptor (beta chain) sequence. Produced via immunoSEQ multiplex PCR; TCRdb's table is partial and in-frame only. This repertoire shows about 190,000 clones, approximately 84% found once; its top ten account for 4.5% to 6%. This sample is drawn from a study of blood T cell repertoires in COVID-19. Trimming pared 1 base from V and 13 bases from J, leaving 14 bases between. From germline, CDR1 is SNHLY and CDR2 FYNNEI. This CDR3 spans 13 amino acids. V is TRBV2 and J is TRBJ2-1; D may be TRBD2 (6 bases). The source material was peripheral blood. This clonotype was obtained from a woman in her seventies with active or convalescent COVID-19. The CDR3 sequence: CASSEGWTGEQFF. CDR3 nucleotide sequence: TGTGCCAGCAGTGAAGGATGGACGGGAGAACAGTTCTTC.